The rows below give T cell receptor beta chains drawn from one sample of a study of blood T cells in healthy people across ages. MiXCR, run by TCRdb on the 5' RACE reads, gives a single entry per CDR3 protein. The top ten hold about 2.1% of the sample, which has 1.5 million to 2 million distinct CDR3 sequences, roughly 52% seen once. The sample was blood. The receptor set was obtained from a woman between 35 and 50 years old in good health. CDR3s include the opening cysteine and the closing phenylalanine or tryptophan. The D gene is left open where the match is weak. Rows give clone size only sometimes, using once, few, many, or a class for an expanded clone.

>-|-|TRBJ2-1|TRBV19
TGTGCCAGTACCCGAGGAGGTCCCATAGAGCAGTTCTTC
CASTRGGPIEQFF
>few|-|TRBJ1-2|TRBV4-3
TGCGCCAGCAGCCAAGACCAGGACGGGTCTGGAGGCTACACCTTC
CASSQDQDGSGGYTF
>-|-|TRBJ2-1|TRBV4-1
TGCGCCAGCAGCCAAGAAGAGGCCCATAGGGATGAGCAGTTCTTC
CASSQEEAHRDEQFF
>few|-|TRBJ2-5|TRBV3-1
TGTGCCAGCAGCCAAGATCCCGGTGAAAGAGAGACCCAGTACTTC
CASSQDPGERETQYF
>-|-|TRBJ2-4|TRBV6-1
TGTGCCAGCAGTGAAGGAGGTTTTTCCAAAAACATTCAGTACTTC
CASSEGGFSKNIQYF
>few|-|TRBJ2-5|TRBV15
TGTGCCACCAGCAGAGATCGGTTCGGGGAGACCCAGTACTTC
CATSRDRFGETQYF
>-|-|TRBJ2-5|TRBV11-2
TGTGCCAGCCACAATACGAGGGGGTACCAAGAGACCCAGTACTTC
CASHNTRGYQETQYF
>few|-|TRBJ2-7|TRBV20-1
TGCAGTGCTAGACCACCTCAGGGCTACGAGCAGTACTTC
CSARPPQGYEQYF
>many|-|TRBJ2-7|TRBV28
TGTGCCAGCAGCCCGGGCACTTACTACGAGCAGTACTTC
CASSPGTYYEQYF
>-|TRBD1|TRBJ2-1|TRBV28
TGTGCCAGCAGGGGGACAGTTGAGCAGTTCTTC
CASRGTVEQFF
>-|TRBD1|TRBJ2-3|TRBV28
TGTGCCAGCAGTCCCAGACCGGGACAGGGGACATCCGATACGCAGTATTTT
CASSPRPGQGTSDTQYF
>-|-|TRBJ2-7|TRBV11-2
TGTGCCAGCAGCTTAGAAGGATGGGGCTCCTCCTACGAGCAGTACTTC
CASSLEGWGSSYEQYF
>few|-|TRBJ2-5|TRBV2
TGTGCCAGCAGGAGGACAGTTGCCCAAGAGACCCAGTACTTC
CASRRTVAQETQYF
>few|-|TRBJ1-2|TRBV29-1
TGCAGCGTTGAAGACCAGGAAAAGTATGGCTACACCTTC
CSVEDQEKYGYTF
>-|TRBD1|TRBJ1-2|TRBV6-5
TGTGCCAGCAGTAAATCCGGGACAGGGGGCTATGGCTACACCTTC
CASSKSGTGGYGYTF
>-|-|TRBJ2-7|TRBV28
TGTGCCAGCAGTGTCCGCTCGCCGTACGAGCAGTACTTC
CASSVRSPYEQYF
>-|-|TRBJ1-5|TRBV4-2
TGTGCCAGCAGCCAAGATATACCGGAGGATCAGCATTTT
CASSQDIPEDQHF
>-|TRBD1|TRBJ1-1|TRBV12-3/TRBV12-4
TGTGCCAGCAGGACAGGGGGCCATGGTAGGATGAACACTGAAGCTTTCTTT
CASRTGGHGRMNTEAFF
>-|-|TRBJ2-2|TRBV6-2/TRBV6-3
TGTGCCAGTAGGCGACAGATGGACACCGGGGAGCTGTTTTTT
CASRRQMDTGELFF
>-|TRBD2|TRBJ2-5|TRBV4-1
TGCGCCAGCAGCCAAGAGGGGAGTCTAGCGGGTCGAGAAGAGACCCAGTACTTC
CASSQEGSLAGREETQYF
>many|-|TRBJ2-5|TRBV18
TGTGCCAGCAGCCCTCAGGGCAGCCAAGAGACCCAGTACTTC
CASSPQGSQETQYF
>-|-|TRBJ1-2|TRBV5-4
TGTGCCAGCAGCTTAATGGGATCGTTTGGCTACACCTTC
CASSLMGSFGYTF
>-|TRBD2|TRBJ2-7|TRBV27
TGTGCCAGCAAGACCAGGGAGGGGAGCGAGCAGTACTTC
CASKTREGSEQYF
>-|TRBD2|TRBJ2-5|TRBV7-2
TGTGCCAGCAGCCGTCGGGTAGCGGGGGTTGGGGAGACCCAGTACTTC
CASSRRVAGVGETQYF
>few|-|TRBJ2-4|TRBV15
TGTGCCACCAGCAGGGTTGGAGAGGCCAAAAACATTCAGTACTTC
CATSRVGEAKNIQYF
>few|-|TRBJ2-7|TRBV20-1
TGCAGTGCTAGAGATTGGGGGACCGCTGACTCCTACGAGCAGTACTTC
CSARDWGTADSYEQYF
>-|TRBD1|TRBJ1-4|TRBV4-3
TGCGCCAGCAGCCAAGCAGGGGGGGGAGCAACTAATGAAAAACTGTTTTTT
CASSQAGGGATNEKLFF
>-|-|TRBJ1-4|TRBV3-1
TGTGCCAGCAGCCAAGGGTCCTTCCCAGACGAAAAACTGTTTTTT
CASSQGSFPDEKLFF
>-|-|TRBJ2-7|TRBV7-2
TGTGCCAGCAGCTGCCGGGACGCGCGGTCCTACGAGCAGTACTTC
CASSCRDARSYEQYF
>-|-|TRBJ2-7|TRBV6-1
TGTGCCAGCAGTGGTTCGTCTCGCCCCCCCTACAATGAGCAGTACTTC
CASSGSSRPPYNEQYF
>-|TRBD2|TRBJ2-4|TRBV4-3
TGCGCCAGCAGCCAAGGGGGGCGGGGACTAGCGGGGGGGTTTCAAAACATTCAGTACTTC
CASSQGGRGLAGGFQNIQYF
>few|-|TRBJ1-1|TRBV4-3
TGCGCCAGCAGCCAACTGACATACATGAACACTGAAGCTTTCTTT
CASSQLTYMNTEAFF
>-|TRBD2|TRBJ2-1|TRBV14
TGTGCCAGCAGCCAAGTACAGCGAGCGGGGGGCCATGAGCAGTTCTTC
CASSQVQRAGGHEQFF
>-|-|TRBJ2-5|TRBV20-1
TGCAGTGCTAGCCGGCTCAGGAGTCAAGAGACCCAGTACTTC
CSASRLRSQETQYF
>few|TRBD1|TRBJ2-1|TRBV7-9
TGTGCCAGCAGTCAACGGACAGGGGTTAATGAGCAGTTCTTC
CASSQRTGVNEQFF
>-|TRBD1|TRBJ2-5|TRBV7-2
TGTGCCAGCACCCGAACAGGGGTACAAGAGACCCAGTACTTC
CASTRTGVQETQYF
>few|-|TRBJ2-5|TRBV2
TGTGCCAGCAGTTCGCCTTCCCAAGAGACCCAGTACTTC
CASSSPSQETQYF
>-|TRBD2|TRBJ2-1|TRBV20-1
TGCAGTGCTGAGGGGACTAGCGAAAATGAGCAGTTCTTC
CSAEGTSENEQFF
>-|-|TRBJ2-1|TRBV2
TGTGCCAGCAGTGAAACGGGGATCGGTGAGCAGTTCTTC
CASSETGIGEQFF
>few|-|TRBJ2-7|TRBV29-1
TGCAGCGTTGGCCAGGGTGGTTACAATGAGCAGTACTTC
CSVGQGGYNEQYF
>-|TRBD1|TRBJ1-2|TRBV4-2
TGTGCCAGCAGCCAAGAGCTACAGGGGGCTTGGTATGGCTACACCTTC
CASSQELQGAWYGYTF
>few|-|TRBJ2-1|TRBV7-9
TGTGCCAGCAGCTTACAGGGGAATGACAATGAGCAGTTCTTC
CASSLQGNDNEQFF
>few|-|TRBJ2-1|TRBV25-1
TGTGCCAGCAGTGATGCAGGGGACCAATACAATGAGCAGTTCTTC
CASSDAGDQYNEQFF
>-|-|TRBJ2-7|TRBV20-1
TGCAGTGCTAGTGTCGCGGGGACCGGTAGCTCCTACGAGCAGTACTTC
CSASVAGTGSSYEQYF
>-|-|TRBJ2-2|TRBV7-9
TGTGCCAGCAGCTTTTCCAGCGTGACCGGGGAGCTGTTTTTT
CASSFSSVTGELFF
>-|TRBD1|TRBJ1-2|TRBV4-1
TGCGCCAGCAGCCAAGAGGGGACAGGGGGCGCATCGTATGGCTACACCTTC
CASSQEGTGGASYGYTF
>-|TRBD1|TRBJ1-5|TRBV14
TGTGCCAGCACCTGGACAGGGGATAGCAATCAGCCCCAGCATTTT
CASTWTGDSNQPQHF
>-|TRBD1|TRBJ1-4|TRBV2
TGTGCCAGCAGCCCCTCCCTACAGGGGACTAATGAAAAACTGTTTTTT
CASSPSLQGTNEKLFF